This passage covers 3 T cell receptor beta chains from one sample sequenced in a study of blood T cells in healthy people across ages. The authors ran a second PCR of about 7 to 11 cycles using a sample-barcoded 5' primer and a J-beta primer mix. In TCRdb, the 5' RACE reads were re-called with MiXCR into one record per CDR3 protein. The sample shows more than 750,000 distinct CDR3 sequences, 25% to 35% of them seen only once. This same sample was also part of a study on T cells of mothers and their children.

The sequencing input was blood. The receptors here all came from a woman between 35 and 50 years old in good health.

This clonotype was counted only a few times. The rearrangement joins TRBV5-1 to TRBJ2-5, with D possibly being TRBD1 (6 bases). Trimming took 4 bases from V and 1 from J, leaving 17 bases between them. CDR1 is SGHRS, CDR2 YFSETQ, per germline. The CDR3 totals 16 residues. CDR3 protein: CASSIDATGPQETQYF. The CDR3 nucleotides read TGCGCCAGCAGCATCGACGCGACAGGACCCCAAGAGACCCAGTACTTC.

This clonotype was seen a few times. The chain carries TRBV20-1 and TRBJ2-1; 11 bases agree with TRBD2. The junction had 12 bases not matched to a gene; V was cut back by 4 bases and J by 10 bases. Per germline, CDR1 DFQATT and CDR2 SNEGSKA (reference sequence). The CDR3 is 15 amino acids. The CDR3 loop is CSAIDTSGGAQEQFF. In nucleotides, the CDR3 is TGCAGTGCTATCGACACTAGCGGGGGTGCGCAGGAGCAGTTCTTC.

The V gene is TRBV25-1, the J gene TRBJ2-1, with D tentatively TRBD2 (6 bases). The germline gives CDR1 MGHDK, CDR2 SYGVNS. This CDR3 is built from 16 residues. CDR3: CVGSSGWEGTGDEQFF. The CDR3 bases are TGTGTCGGCAGTAGTGGATGGGAAGGGACTGGGGATGAGCAGTTCTTC.